The 25 T cell receptor beta chains listed next were all sequenced from one sample in a study of cytomegalovirus exposure and HLA in healthy donors. Primers included in the PCR were 60 Vbeta and 13 Jbeta primers. Clones were read by immunoSEQ multiplex PCR, and TCRdb kept only the in-frame ones, dropping some. The sample lists some 150,000 clones, 65% to 85% occurring once. The sequenced sample was PBMCs. These receptors were collected from a man aged 55 to 70 in good health and CMV-seronegative.

To note about this clone: One junction end disagrees with the germline gene, perhaps due to a read error. The chain has TRBV7-9 and TRBJ2-7; 7 bases map to TRBD2. This CDR3 has 15 amino acids. Germline CDR1 reads SEHNR; CDR2 reads FQNEAQ (reference sequence). The CDR3 spells CSSSSLAAGAYEQYF. The DNA of the CDR3 is TGTTCCAGCAGCTCCCTAGCGGCCGGGGCCTACGAGCAGTACTTC.

This clone was observed once. The junction does not match germline at one end; this may be a read error. The gene calls are TRBV7-9 and TRBJ1-1; D uncertain. The CDR3 loop spans 12 amino acids. The germline gives CDR1 SEHNR, CDR2 FQNEAQ (reference sequence). CDR3 amino acids: CSSMEQYTEAFF. The CDR3 DNA follows: TGTTCCAGCATGGAACAGTACACTGAAGCTTTCTTT. Full variable domain (remainder filled in from reference TRBV7-9 and TRBJ1-1): DTGVSQNPRHKITKRGQNVTFRCDPISEHNRLYWYRQTLGQGPEFLTYFQNEAQLEKSRLLSDRFSAERPKGSFSTLEIQRTEQGDSAMYLCSSMEQYTEAFFGQGTRLTVV.

The rearrangement links TRBV5-1 to TRBJ2-7, with TRBD1 matching 7 bases. Germline CDR1 reads SGHRS; CDR2 reads YFSETQ. This CDR3 is 14 amino acids long. V shed 4 bases, J shed 4 bases, and the junction held 8 bases outside the gene matches. The CDR3 is CASSPGTAEYEQYF. The CDR3 DNA is TGCGCCAGCAGCCCGGGGACAGCCGAATACGAGCAGTACTTC.

The V and J genes are TRBV27 and TRBJ2-7; 9 bases align to TRBD2. Germline CDR1 reads MNHEY; CDR2 reads SMNVEV (reference sequence). Unmatched junction bases numbered 12, after V lost 5 bases and J lost 4 bases. This CDR3 is built from 16 residues. For the CDR3, the DNA is TGTGCCAGCAGTAAAGACTTTAGCGGGAGTACGTACGAGCAGTACTTC. Its protein product is CASSKDFSGSTYEQYF.

In this sample, this clone turned up once. The chain couples TRBV28 to TRBJ2-4; a weak D match, TRBD2 (6 bases). CDR1 is MDHEN and CDR2 is SYDVKM in the germline V gene. This CDR3 has 13 amino acids. The V end was cut by 4 bases, the J end by 6 bases, with 10 bases between. Written as DNA, the CDR3 is TGTGCCAGCAGTTGGGGAGCGGGAAACATTCAGTACTTC. It specifies CASSWGAGNIQYF.

Regarding this clone: This sample includes further DNA sequences coding for the same CDR3. The genes are TRBV28 and TRBJ2-7, with 10 positions matching TRBD1. The germline CDR1 and CDR2 sequences are MDHEN and SYDVKM. Germline trimming cut 2 bases from V and 2 bases from J; bases unmatched to any gene: 3. The CDR3 covers 15 residues. The CDR3 reads CASSLTGQGAYEQYF. The DNA of the CDR3 is TGTGCCAGCAGTTTAACAGGACAGGGGGCCTACGAGCAGTACTTC.

The chain employs TRBV6-4 and TRBJ1-2; D might be TRBD1 (5 bases). Per germline, CDR1 MRHNA and CDR2 SNTAGT. There are 14 residues in the CDR3. V lost 0 bases and J 4 bases, leaving 9 bases between the germline ends. Here the CDR3 reads CASSDSGGAYGYTF. CDR3 bases: TGTGCCAGCAGTGACTCTGGTGGGGCCTATGGCTACACCTTC.

The rearrangement uses TRBV4-3 and TRBJ2-7; 7 bases line up with TRBD1. The J segment lost 2 bases and the V segment lost 0 bases, leaving 4 bases of the junction unmatched. The germline V gene encodes CDR1 LGHNA and CDR2 YSLEER. This CDR3 is 15 amino acids long. CDR3 sequence (DNA): TGCGCCAGCAGCCAAGATATGGGACAGCCCTACGAGCAGTACTTC. Protein product: CASSQDMGQPYEQYF.

The V gene is TRBV7-3, the J gene TRBJ2-1; 10 bases match TRBD2. The CDR3 spans 15 residues. Germline lookup yields CDR1 SGHTA and CDR2 FQGTGA. The junction had 4 bases not matched to a gene; V was cut back by 6 bases and J by 2 bases. CDR3 sequence reads: CASSRSGGAYNEQFF. CDR3 DNA: TGTGCCAGCAGTCGCAGCGGGGGGGCCTACAATGAGCAGTTCTTC.

The chain joins TRBV4-2 to TRBJ2-5; TRBD2 matches 12 bases. The junction had 1 base not matched to a gene; V was cut back by 0 bases and J by 5 bases. Germline V lookup: CDR1 LGHNA, CDR2 YNFKEQ. The CDR3 runs 15 residues. CDR3 sequence: CASSQELAGGETQYF. The CDR3 region has the DNA TGTGCCAGCAGCCAAGAACTAGCGGGGGGCGAGACCCAGTACTTC.

The chain's CDR3 is CASNPGTSPYNEQFF. DNA of the CDR3: TGTGCCAGCAACCCCGGGACTAGCCCCTACAATGAGCAGTTCTTC. This chain links TRBV9 with TRBJ2-1; 9 nucleotides agree with TRBD2. In germline, CDR1 is SGDLS, CDR2 YYNGEE. V shed 6 bases and J 2 bases; nucleotides not matched to a gene: 6. This CDR3 has 15 amino acids.

In nucleotides, the CDR3 is TGTGCCAGCAGCTTAGCCGAAGGGGGCACTGAAGCTTTCTTT. Its protein is CASSLAEGGTEAFF. The J gene is TRBJ1-1, the V gene TRBV7-6, with a weak D call TRBD1 (6 bases). With 0 bases removed from V and 4 bases from J, the gap between germline ends came to 9 bases. Germline V lookup: CDR1 SGHVS, CDR2 FNYEAQ. The CDR3 sequence is 14 residues long.

The rearrangement joins TRBV7-2 to TRBJ2-5; 12 bases align to TRBD2. With 5 bases clipped from V and 4 bases from J, the junction kept 8 bases outside the gene matches. Germline V CDR1 and CDR2: SGHTA, FQGNSA. This CDR3 region has 16 residues. Here the CDR3 DNA reads TGTGCCAGCAGCCTCTCAGAACTAGCGGGGGGAGAGACCCAGTACTTC. It translates to CASSLSELAGGETQYF.

Details on this clone: A read error may account for a junction end that differs from germline. The chain links TRBV20-1 to TRBJ2-2; 14 bases fit TRBD2. Germline CDR1 is DFQATT and CDR2 is SNEGSKA (reference sequence). This CDR3 comprises 10 residues. The CDR3 region has the DNA TGCAGTTTGGGGACTAGCGGGGGCGTATTC. Translation gives CSLGTSGGVF.

The chain uses TRBV19 and TRBJ1-2; TRBD1 matches at 8 bases. V dropped 7 bases and J dropped 2; count of bases not matched to a gene: 6. The germline gives CDR1 LNHDA, CDR2 SQIVND (reference sequence). The CDR3 length is 14 residues. The CDR3 sequence: CASTKDRDNYGYTF. The CDR3 bases are TGTGCCAGTACCAAGGACAGGGACAACTATGGCTACACCTTC.

This chain connects TRBV6-1 to TRBJ2-7, with TRBD2 matching 9 bases. With 5 bases clipped from V and 2 bases from J, the junction kept 7 bases outside the gene matches. CDR3 length: 15 residues. CDR1 and CDR2 from the germline V gene are MNHNS and SASEGT. The CDR3 loop reads CASSSTSGQTYEQYF. DNA for the CDR3: TGTGCCAGCAGTTCGACTAGCGGACAAACCTACGAGCAGTACTTC.

The genes are TRBV28 and TRBJ1-2; possible D gene TRBD1, 6 bases. Germline-derived CDR1 and CDR2 are MDHEN and SYDVKM. Between the trimmed V and J ends, which lost 2 bases and 3 bases, there was a span of 10 bases. The CDR3 loop spans 14 amino acids. The CDR3 coding sequence is TGTGCCAGCAGTTTACAACAGGGCCACTATGGCTACACCTTC. Translating it yields CASSLQQGHYGYTF.

The chain recombines TRBV7-2 with TRBJ1-2, with TRBD1 matching over 7 bases. V trimming: 5 bases; J trimming: 0 bases; junction bases outside the gene matches: 3. CDR1 and CDR2 (germline): SGHTA, FQGNSA. This CDR3 has 14 amino acids. The CDR3 loop is CASSPGGPNYGYTF. CDR3 nucleotide sequence: TGTGCCAGCAGCCCAGGGGGACCTAACTATGGCTACACCTTC.

The chain couples TRBV10-3 to TRBJ2-1, with 10 bases that match TRBD1. The CDR3 has 15 amino acids. The germline gives CDR1 ENHRY, CDR2 SYGVKD. The V segment lost 6 bases and the J segment 9 bases; nucleotides outside the gene matches: 11. CDR3: CAIRAGQGVLGEQFF. CDR3 nucleotides: TGTGCCATCAGGGCAGGACAGGGGGTCTTAGGTGAGCAGTTCTTC.

V usage is TRBV19 and J usage is TRBJ1-1, with D perhaps matching TRBD1 (5 bases). Trimming removed 4 bases from V and 1 base from J, with 10 bases in between. The CDR3 has 14 residues. Germline CDR1 LNHDA, CDR2 SQIVND (reference sequence). The chain's CDR3 is CASSKRTPNTEAFF. Written as DNA, the CDR3 is TGTGCCAGTAGTAAACGGACACCGAACACTGAAGCTTTCTTT.

CDR3 coding DNA: TGCGCCAGCAGCTCGGGACAGGGGTATGGCTACACCTTC. As protein: CASSSGQGYGYTF. The rearrangement uses TRBV5-1 and TRBJ1-2; 10 bases align to TRBD1. This CDR3 is built from 13 residues. J lost 5 bases, V lost 3 bases, and 1 base had no gene match. Germline assignment: CDR1 SGHRS and CDR2 YFSETQ.

The genes are TRBV7-3 and TRBJ2-7; TRBD1 aligns across 8 bases. The germline V gene has CDR1 SGHTA and CDR2 FQGTGA. V shed 2 bases, J shed 1 base, and the junction held 10 bases outside the gene matches. The CDR3 runs 17 residues. This CDR3 reads CASSLSPDREGSYEQYF. In nucleotides, the CDR3 is TGTGCCAGCAGCTTATCCCCGGACAGGGAAGGGTCCTACGAGCAGTACTTC.

This rearrangement joins TRBV7-6 to TRBJ1-4; D is possibly TRBD1 (6 bases). The CDR3 runs 17 residues. Germline V CDR1 and CDR2: SGHVS, FNYEAQ. Trimming removed 4 bases from V and 8 bases from J, with 23 bases in between. In nucleotides, the CDR3 is TGTGCCAGCAGCTCTTTAGGTACAGGGACCTCAGGGGAAAAACTGTTTTTT. Protein product: CASSSLGTGTSGEKLFF.

The chain couples TRBV7-9 to TRBJ2-2; 9 bases match TRBD1. Germline trimming cut 1 base from V and 4 bases from J; bases unmatched to any gene: 1. This CDR3 contains 15 residues. The germline V gene has CDR1 SEHNR and CDR2 FQNEAQ (reference sequence). The CDR3, as DNA: TGTGCCAGCAGCTTAGGGACAGGGGCCACCGGGGAGCTGTTTTTT. This gives the protein CASSLGTGATGELFF.

The J gene is TRBJ2-3, the V gene TRBV7-2, with D possibly being TRBD2 (6 bases). This CDR3 contains 14 residues. The V and J ends lost 5 bases and 11 bases respectively, with 20 bases between them. Germline assignment: CDR1 SGHTA and CDR2 FQGNSA. DNA for the CDR3: TGTGCCAGCAGCGCACAAAACGGACTACCGCTGCAGTATTTT. This codes for CASSAQNGLPLQYF.